This T cell receptor (beta chain) was captured in a study of blood T cell repertoires in COVID-19. Study information: Collection of acute and convalescent COVID-19 samples took place in the United States, Italy and Spain. Sample material is recorded as cDNA or gDNA derived from T cells, B-cell-depleted T cells, or PBMCs.

Methods used by the authors: For nucleated cells, counts were estimated from reference gene primer amplification. TCRdb's copy holds only in-frame clones and misses some; the assay was immunoSEQ multiplex PCR. That table gives V, J and clone size, and the DNA gave D and trimming. The repertoire holds 110,000 to 150,000 clones, with less than 80% as singletons. The CDR3 spans 14 residues. Trimming took 3 bases from V and 1 from J, leaving 9 bases between them. Germline-derived CDR1 and CDR2 are SGHTA and FQGNSA. The origin of this receptor is a man aged 60-69 years with acute or convalescent COVID-19. The chain uses TRBV7-2 and TRBJ2-5; D may be TRBD2 (6 bases). The sequenced material came from peripheral blood. The CDR3 sequence is CASSLGDFQETQYF. CDR3 nucleotide sequence: TGTGCCAGCAGCTTGGGGGACTTCCAAGAGACCCAGTACTTC. Together with reference TRBV7-2 and TRBJ2-5, the CDR3 gives the full variable domain: GAGVSQSPSNKVTEKGKDVELRCDPISGHTALYWYRQSLGQGLEFLIYFQGNSAPDKSGLPSDRFSAERTGGSVSTLTIQRTQQEDSAVYLCASSLGDFQETQYFGPGTRLLVL.